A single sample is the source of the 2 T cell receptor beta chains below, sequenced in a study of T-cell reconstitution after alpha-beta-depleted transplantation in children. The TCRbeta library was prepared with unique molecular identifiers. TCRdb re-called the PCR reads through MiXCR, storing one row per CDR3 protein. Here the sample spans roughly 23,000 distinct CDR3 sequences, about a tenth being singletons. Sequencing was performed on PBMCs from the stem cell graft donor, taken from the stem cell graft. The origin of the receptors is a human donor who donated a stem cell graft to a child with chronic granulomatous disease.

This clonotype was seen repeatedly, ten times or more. The CDR3 is CAIGEGGNTGELFF. CDR3 DNA sequence: TGTGCCATTGGAGAGGGGGGAAACACCGGGGAGCTGTTTTTT. The chain combines TRBV10-3 with TRBJ2-2; D is tentatively TRBD1 or TRBD2 (6 bases each). V lost 9 bases and J 2 bases, leaving 13 bases between the germline ends. CDR1 is ENHRY, CDR2 SYGVKD, per germline. CDR3 length: 14 amino acids.

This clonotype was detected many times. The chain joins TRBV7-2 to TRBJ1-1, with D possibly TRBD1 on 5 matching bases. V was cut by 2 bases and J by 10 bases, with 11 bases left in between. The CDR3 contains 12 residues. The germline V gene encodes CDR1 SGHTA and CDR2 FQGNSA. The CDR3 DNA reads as TGTGCCAGCAGCTTAAGGGGACGGTTAGCTTTCTTT. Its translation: CASSLRGRLAFF.